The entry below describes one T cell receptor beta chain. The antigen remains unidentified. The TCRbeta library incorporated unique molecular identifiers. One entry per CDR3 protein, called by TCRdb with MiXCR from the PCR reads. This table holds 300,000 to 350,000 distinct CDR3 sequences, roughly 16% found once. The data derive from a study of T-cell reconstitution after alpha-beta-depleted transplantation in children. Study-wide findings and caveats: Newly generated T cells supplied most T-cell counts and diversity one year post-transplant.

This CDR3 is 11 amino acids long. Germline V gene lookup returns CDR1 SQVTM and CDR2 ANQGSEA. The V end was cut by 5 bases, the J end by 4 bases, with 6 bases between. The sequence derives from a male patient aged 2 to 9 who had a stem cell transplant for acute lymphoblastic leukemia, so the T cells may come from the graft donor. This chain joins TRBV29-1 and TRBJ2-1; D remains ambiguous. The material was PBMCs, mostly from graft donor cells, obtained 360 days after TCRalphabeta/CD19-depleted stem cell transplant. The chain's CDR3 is CSVSRYNEQFF. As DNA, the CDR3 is TGCAGCGTTTCAAGGTACAATGAGCAGTTCTTC.